This note documents a single T cell receptor beta chain sequence. Antigen: not known. This specimen comes from a study of T cell repertoires in cytomegalovirus infection. TCRdb reanalysed the reads using MiXCR and keeps one entry per CDR3 protein. The sample has some 800,000 distinct CDR3 sequences; about 28% are singletons. The V and J ends lost 6 bases and 2 bases respectively, with 13 bases between them. The CDR3 is 14 amino acids. General study results and limits: CMV-specific TCR beta clonotypes restricted by HLA-C dominated the ex vivo response.

This sequence was found in a human donor in good health (CMV status not recorded). Some clones in this sample may be carry-over from other donors' samples. The chain links TRBV12-3 or TRBV12-4 to TRBJ1-1; D not certain. Sequenced here: cultured CD8+ T cells from PBMCs, sampled from culture after CMV antigen stimulation. CDR3 sequence: CASSLTDVNTEAFF. Written as DNA, the CDR3 is TGTGCCAGCAGCCTCACGGACGTCAACACTGAAGCTTTCTTT.